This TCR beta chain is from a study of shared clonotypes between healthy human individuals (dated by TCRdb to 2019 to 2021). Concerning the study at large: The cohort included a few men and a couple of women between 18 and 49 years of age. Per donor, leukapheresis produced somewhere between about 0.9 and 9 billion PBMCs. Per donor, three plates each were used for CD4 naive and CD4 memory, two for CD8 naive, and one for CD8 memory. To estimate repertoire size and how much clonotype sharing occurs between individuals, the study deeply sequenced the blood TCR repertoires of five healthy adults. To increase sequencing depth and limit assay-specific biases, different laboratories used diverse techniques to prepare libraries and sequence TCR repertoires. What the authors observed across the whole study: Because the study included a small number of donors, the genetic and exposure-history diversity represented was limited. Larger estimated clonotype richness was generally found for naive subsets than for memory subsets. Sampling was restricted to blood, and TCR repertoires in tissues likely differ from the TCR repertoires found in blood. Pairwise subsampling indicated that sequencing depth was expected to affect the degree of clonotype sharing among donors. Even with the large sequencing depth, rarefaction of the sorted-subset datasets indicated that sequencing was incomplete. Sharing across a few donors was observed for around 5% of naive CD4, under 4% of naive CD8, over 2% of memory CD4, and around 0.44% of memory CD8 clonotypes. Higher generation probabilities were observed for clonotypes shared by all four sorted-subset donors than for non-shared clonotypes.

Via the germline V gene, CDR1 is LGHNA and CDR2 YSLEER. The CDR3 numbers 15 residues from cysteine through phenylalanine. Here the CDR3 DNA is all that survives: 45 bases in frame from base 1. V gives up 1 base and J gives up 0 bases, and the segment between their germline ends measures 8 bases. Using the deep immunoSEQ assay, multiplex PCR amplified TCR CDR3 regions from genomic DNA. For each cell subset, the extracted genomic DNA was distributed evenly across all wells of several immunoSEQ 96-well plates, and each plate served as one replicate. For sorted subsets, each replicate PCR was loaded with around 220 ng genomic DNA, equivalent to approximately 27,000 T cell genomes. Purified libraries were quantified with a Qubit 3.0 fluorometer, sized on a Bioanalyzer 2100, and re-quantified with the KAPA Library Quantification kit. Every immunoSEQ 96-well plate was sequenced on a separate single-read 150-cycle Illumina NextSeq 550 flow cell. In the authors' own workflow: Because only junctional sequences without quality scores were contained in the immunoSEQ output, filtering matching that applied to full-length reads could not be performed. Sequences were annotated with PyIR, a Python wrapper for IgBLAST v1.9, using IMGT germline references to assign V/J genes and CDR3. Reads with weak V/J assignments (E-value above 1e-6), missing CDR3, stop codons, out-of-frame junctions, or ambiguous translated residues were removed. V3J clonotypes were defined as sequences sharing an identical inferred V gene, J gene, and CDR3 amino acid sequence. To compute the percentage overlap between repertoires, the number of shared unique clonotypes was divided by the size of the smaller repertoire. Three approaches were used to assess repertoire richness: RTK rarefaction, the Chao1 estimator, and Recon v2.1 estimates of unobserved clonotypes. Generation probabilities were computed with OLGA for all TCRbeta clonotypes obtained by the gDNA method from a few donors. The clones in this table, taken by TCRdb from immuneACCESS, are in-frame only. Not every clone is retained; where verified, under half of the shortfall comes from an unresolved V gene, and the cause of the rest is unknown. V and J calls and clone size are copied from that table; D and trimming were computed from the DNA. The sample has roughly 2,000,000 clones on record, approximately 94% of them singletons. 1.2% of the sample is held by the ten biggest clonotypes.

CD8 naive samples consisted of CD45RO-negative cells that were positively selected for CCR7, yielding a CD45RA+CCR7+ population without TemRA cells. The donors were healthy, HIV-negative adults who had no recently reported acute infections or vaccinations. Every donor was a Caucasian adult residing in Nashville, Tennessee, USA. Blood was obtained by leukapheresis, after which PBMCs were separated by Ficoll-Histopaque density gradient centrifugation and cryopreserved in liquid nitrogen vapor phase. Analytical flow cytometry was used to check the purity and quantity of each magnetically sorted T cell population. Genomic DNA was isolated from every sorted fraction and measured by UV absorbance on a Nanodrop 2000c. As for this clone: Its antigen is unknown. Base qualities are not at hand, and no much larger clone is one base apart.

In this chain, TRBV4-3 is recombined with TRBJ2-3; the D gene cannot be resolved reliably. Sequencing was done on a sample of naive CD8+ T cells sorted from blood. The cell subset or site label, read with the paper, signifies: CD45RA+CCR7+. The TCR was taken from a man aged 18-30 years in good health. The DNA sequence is TGCGCCAGCAGCCAAGCTGCTACTAGCACAGATACGCAGTATTTT. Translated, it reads CASSQAATSTDTQYF.